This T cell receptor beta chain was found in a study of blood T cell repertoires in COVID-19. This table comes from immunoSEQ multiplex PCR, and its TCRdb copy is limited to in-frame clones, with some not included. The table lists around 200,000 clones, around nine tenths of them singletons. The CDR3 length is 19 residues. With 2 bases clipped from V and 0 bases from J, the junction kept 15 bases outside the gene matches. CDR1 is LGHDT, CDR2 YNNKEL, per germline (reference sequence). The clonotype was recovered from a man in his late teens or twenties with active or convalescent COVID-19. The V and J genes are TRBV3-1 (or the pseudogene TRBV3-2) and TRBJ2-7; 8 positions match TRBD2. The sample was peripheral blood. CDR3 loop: CASSQRGLAGIPSSYEQYF. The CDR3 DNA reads TGTGCCAGCAGCCAACGGGGGCTAGCGGGCATTCCAAGCTCCTACGAGCAGTACTTC.